The 10 T cell receptor beta chains listed next were all sequenced from one sample in a study of T cells in Graves' hyperthyroidism and ophthalmopathy. The TCR beta CDR3 regions underwent amplification using RNA transcripts as the source. TCR CDR3 regions were first amplified by RT-PCR with HTBI primers. TCRdb reprocessed the multiplex PCR reads via MiXCR and lists one record per CDR3 protein. Of about 560,000 distinct CDR3 sequences detected, about 43% appear once; the ten largest clones hold just under 8.5%. Sequencing input: peripheral blood or thyroid tissue (not recorded which). The receptors stem from a woman aged 18 to 35 with Graves' hyperthyroidism.

The V call is TRBV2, the J call TRBJ1-6, with TRBD1 as a possible D gene (5 bases). Germline loops: CDR1 SNHLY, CDR2 FYNNEI. The CDR3 runs 16 residues. Between the trimmed V and J ends, which lost 3 bases and 2 bases, there was a span of 11 bases. CDR3 in amino acids: CASSEGQGPYNSPLHF. The DNA of the CDR3 is TGTGCCAGCAGTGAGGGCCAGGGCCCCTATAATTCACCCCTCCACTTT.

A remark on this clonotype: The conserved closing phenylalanine or tryptophan is absent in this CDR3, likely reflecting a read error. Because the CDR3's place on the DNA is in doubt, the DNA is left out and the CDR3 is given as listed by TCRdb. CDR3 loop: CASNPSGGTS. The genes are TRBV2 and TRBJ2-6; TRBD2, as called in the table, went unchecked against the DNA. CDR1 is SNHLY, CDR2 FYNNEI, per germline. The CDR3 contains 10 residues when both ends are counted.

This clonotype was found once. The chain employs TRBV24-1 and TRBJ1-2; D gene ambiguous. The V gene lost 5 bases and the J gene lost 3 bases, with 15 bases spanning the gap. Germline V gene data show CDR1 as KGHDR and CDR2 as SFDVKD. This CDR3 is built from 15 residues. The CDR3 coding sequence is TGTGCCACCAGTGCCACTCAGCCTGGGGACTATGGCTACACCTTC. Translation: CATSATQPGDYGYTF.

The table lists this clonotype with many counts. The chain joins TRBV7-3 to TRBJ2-5; 11 bases match TRBD2. The CDR3 has 14 residues. V lost 5 bases to trimming and J lost 3 bases; unmatched junction nucleotides: 2. The V gene's germline CDR1 is SGHTA and CDR2 FQGTGA. The CDR3 region has the DNA TGTGCCAGCAGCCCGGGACTAGCGGAAGAGACCCAGTACTTC. This sequence encodes CASSPGLAEETQYF.

In its sample, this clonotype was seen a few times. The J gene is TRBJ2-5, the V gene TRBV15; possibly TRBD1 for D (5 bases). In germline, CDR1 is LNHNV, CDR2 YYDKDF (reference sequence). V gave up 0 bases and J gave up 3 bases, with 14 bases separating them. The CDR3 sequence is 16 residues long. The DNA for the CDR3 is TGTGCCACCAGCAGAGATTTTGCGGCAGGGAAAGAGACCCAGTACTTC. Translated: CATSRDFAAGKETQYF.

The chain couples TRBV7-9 to TRBJ1-1; 7 bases are shared with TRBD1. Germline trimming cut 8 bases from V and 3 bases from J; bases unmatched to any gene: 3. The germline V gene has CDR1 SEHNR and CDR2 FQNEAQ (reference sequence). This CDR3 region has 12 residues. The CDR3 DNA reads TGTGCCAGCCCAGGGGGGGACACTGAAGCTTTCTTT. As protein: CASPGGDTEAFF.

The chain recombines TRBV7-6 with TRBJ2-1; 8 bases are a match to TRBD2. The CDR3 sequence is 13 residues long. CDR1 and CDR2 (germline): SGHVS, FNYEAQ. V trimming: 5 bases; J trimming: 8 bases; junction bases outside the gene matches: 5. The CDR3 sequence: CASSPGGGHEQFF. DNA of the CDR3: TGTGCCAGCAGCCCCGGGGGGGGCCATGAGCAGTTCTTC.

The rearrangement joins TRBV7-9 to TRBJ1-1, with unresolved D. This CDR3 has 16 amino acids. The germline V gene has CDR1 SEHNR and CDR2 FQNEAQ (reference sequence). V was trimmed by 3 bases and J by 0 bases, leaving 14 bases between them. Written as DNA, the CDR3 is TGTGCCAGCAGCTTGGGTTTCGGGGTTATGAACACTGAAGCTTTCTTT. Translated, it gives CASSLGFGVMNTEAFF. The full variable domain, completed using reference TRBV7-9 and TRBJ1-1, is DTGVSQNPRHKITKRGQNVTFRCDPISEHNRLYWYRQTLGQGPEFLTYFQNEAQLEKSRLLSDRFSAERPKGSFSTLEIQRTEQGDSAMYLCASSLGFGVMNTEAFFGQGTRLTVV.

The chain has TRBV7-2 and TRBJ1-3, with D unclear. The CDR3 covers 16 residues. Trimming took 5 bases from V and 1 from J, leaving 15 bases between them. Germline-derived CDR1 and CDR2 are SGHTA and FQGNSA. The CDR3 spells CASSLGTEGSGNTIYF. The CDR3 DNA is TGTGCCAGCAGCCTTGGAACAGAGGGATCTGGAAACACCATATATTTT.

This clonotype was seen a single time. The conserved phenylalanine or tryptophan is not found at the CDR3 terminus, so this likely reflects a read error. J is TRBJ1-1 and V is TRBV6-1; no definite D call. The CDR3 is 11 residues long. Looked up from germline, CDR1 is MNHNS and CDR2 is SASEGT. The V end was cut by 8 bases, the J end by 8 bases, with 12 bases between. The CDR3 region is CASRKASEAFS. The CDR3 nucleotides are TGTGCCAGCCGTAAGGCCTCCGAAGCTTTCTCT.